This is a list of T cell receptor beta chains from one sample in a study of blood T cell repertoires in COVID-19. TCRdb keeps only in-frame clones here, not all; method: immunoSEQ multiplex PCR. The table includes about 210,000 clones, more than 75% detected once. The specimen was peripheral blood. These receptors all stem from a woman in her forties with acute or convalescent COVID-19. Each CDR3 is given with its conserved first and last residue.

V gene | CDR3 protein
TRBV3-1/TRBV3-2 | CASSHKGPRNGELFF
TRBV7-3 | CASSPRIATGELFF
TRBV7-8 | CASSRDSRGNQPQHF
TRBV5-1 | CASSLLGLAISRELFF
TRBV5-1 | CASSLYVSPGTDTQYF
TRBV6-1 | CASSGAGPSYNSPLHF
TRBV19 | CASSFTGGEQYF
TRBV10-2 | CASTAGQPGLLFYNEQFF
TRBV3-1/TRBV3-2 | CASSQDRTGGWSYEQYF
TRBV2 | CASSEVGGNYGYTF
TRBV20-1 | CSASPGISLWDGYTF
TRBV29-1 | CSVELWDVAGGLYSTDTQYF
TRBV4-3 | CASSPGLAGTDEQFF
TRBV19 | CASSPQGQGDYGYTF
TRBV10-2 | CASSGRTSGGYNEQFF
TRBV12-5 | CASGYDGPGGNTEAFF
TRBV13 | CASSSRQGASGANVLTF
TRBV20-1 | CSAARENIQYF
TRBV4-2 | CASSQDYRGFDEQYF
TRBV5-8 | CASRLRGYGDEQYF
TRBV6-5 | CASSLGDFPTGELFF
TRBV30 | CACHDRASGANVLTF
TRBV6-2/TRBV6-3 | CASSFAGSYEQYF
TRBV27 | CASSLFTGADQPQHF
TRBV12-3/TRBV12-4 | CASSYQVYGYTF
TRBV4-3 | CASSQEGLAGSEQYF
TRBV24-1 | CATPNVGISLRVSGYTF
TRBV21-1 | CASSKVREGQETQYF
TRBV11-3 | CASSPGQGADTGELFF
TRBV10-3 | CAISESLGLAKNIQYF
TRBV10-1 | CASSERGQGYNEQFF
TRBV6-2/TRBV6-3 | CASSYPIGTSGINEQFF
TRBV14 | CASSLRDNGYTF
TRBV9 | CASSVVVGPGHEQFF
TRBV9 | CASSVGESRAYSYEQYF
TRBV7-7 | CASSATSSSNTGELFF
TRBV5-1 | CASSSEGGSPLHF
TRBV7-2 | CASSPTGSSTDTQYF
TRBV25-1 | CASSEWGVQYF
TRBV14 | CASSQDRPGTGSYEQYF
TRBV9 | CASSVPIAGTGGTGELFF
TRBV2 | CASSVRQGAQGYTF
TRBV11-2 | CASTGTDLSYEQYF
TRBV6-2/TRBV6-3 | CASSPTTSGGTYEQYF
TRBV13 | CASSQGAPYEQYF
TRBV6-5 | CASSYSHSGANVLTF
TRBV4-1 | CASSQDGGTDYSYEQYF
TRBV27 | CASSPTWDTDQPQHF
TRBV30 | CAWSVGQGGNQPQHF
TRBV29-1 | CSVGGHEETQYF
TRBV27 | CASSLVAGGGYTF
TRBV5-1 | CASSRTSGSTDTQYF
TRBV27 | CASSFDRGQGQPQHF
TRBV7-9 | CASSTGVYGYTF
TRBV29-1 | CSVFDRAYDLDEKLFF
TRBV28 | CASSLTGSNYGYTF
TRBV6-2/TRBV6-3 | CASSRGGTDTQYF
TRBV5-1 | CASSLAGNAEAFF
TRBV27 | CASSEQGLSIYGYTF